This record looks at one TCR beta chain sequence and its context. Germline V gives CDR1 LGHDT, CDR2 YNNKEL (reference sequence). The CDR3 sequence is 17 residues long. V lost 0 bases to trimming and J lost 4 bases; unmatched junction nucleotides: 7. As originally analysed: Estimation of nucleated cell counts relied on the amplification of reference gene primers. Data came from immunoSEQ multiplex PCR; TCRdb stores just in-frame clones and leaves some out. V and J calls and clone size are given by that table; D and trimming were obtained from the DNA. The table shows approximately 150,000 clones, with more than 75% occurring only once. These data come from a study of blood T cell repertoires in COVID-19. Study-wide background: Whether acute or convalescent, the COVID-19 samples came from the United States, Italy and Spain. In each case, the material was cDNA or gDNA derived from T cells, B-cell-depleted T cells, or PBMCs.

V gene TRBV3-1 (or the pseudogene TRBV3-2) combines with J gene TRBJ2-1, with TRBD2 matching 9 bases. Sequenced input: peripheral blood. The source is a human donor with acute or convalescent COVID-19. The donor label of this sample is uncertain. The CDR3 here is CASSQDRAGGVYNEQFF. CDR3 in DNA: TGTGCCAGCAGCCAAGATAGAGCGGGGGGCGTGTACAATGAGCAGTTCTTC.